These T cell receptor beta chains were read from a single sample in a study of blood T cell repertoires in COVID-19. Profiled with immunoSEQ multiplex PCR; TCRdb holds only in-frame clones, not every one. The sample includes 180,000 or so clones, roughly four fifths of them seen just once. Sequencing was done on a sample of peripheral blood. These receptors all come from a human donor with acute or convalescent COVID-19. The donor label of this sample is uncertain. Both conserved end residues are part of each CDR3. Rows give clone size only sometimes, using once, few, many, or a class for an expanded clone.

cdr3_aa,v_call,j_call,clone_size
CAWSGGTGGKPQHF,TRBV30,TRBJ1-5,-
CASSQGVNYNEQFF,TRBV4-2,TRBJ2-1,-
CASSYSTGASNQPQHF,TRBV6-2/TRBV6-3,TRBJ1-5,-
CASSSIRSASGGNTIYF,TRBV28,TRBJ1-3,-
CASSEAGRAQPQHF,TRBV6-1,TRBJ1-5,-
CASRTSAGELFF,TRBV19,TRBJ2-2,-
CASSRGGEVSPDTQYF,TRBV5-4,TRBJ2-3,-
CSASRGSIEAFF,TRBV20-1,TRBJ1-1,-
CASSFFTNTGELFF,TRBV5-1,TRBJ2-2,-
CASSLGGGREQYF,TRBV28,TRBJ2-7,-
CASMGRTGQPFYGYTF,TRBV25-1,TRBJ1-2,-
CSVGQGSYEQYF,TRBV29-1,TRBJ2-7,-
CASSLQGTGYTF,TRBV18,TRBJ1-2,-
CASSLAGVGNQPQHF,TRBV7-2,TRBJ1-5,-
CASSLVGENYGYTF,TRBV5-6,TRBJ1-2,-
CASSPSVGQEAFF,TRBV19,TRBJ1-1,-
CASSLQAGQGAREFF,TRBV7-3,TRBJ2-1,-
CASSLQGAGTGELFF,TRBV7-9,TRBJ2-2,-
CASSPGTGADSPLHF,TRBV18,TRBJ1-6,-
CASSLDYGQGGTEAFF,TRBV11-2,TRBJ1-1,-
CASSQGADRTENTIYF,TRBV4-1,TRBJ1-3,few
CASSQAITSNQPQHF,TRBV4-1,TRBJ1-5,-
CASSSDRDRGTEQYF,TRBV27,TRBJ2-7,few
CASSKKDDAPLVYNEQFF,TRBV21-1,TRBJ2-1,-
CASSGRLAADTQYF,TRBV19,TRBJ2-3,-
CASSVRDRALVGEKLFF,TRBV5-1,TRBJ1-4,-
CASSQARAAFF,TRBV3-1/TRBV3-2,TRBJ1-1,-
CASSPQATSPQHF,TRBV12-3/TRBV12-4,TRBJ1-5,-
CAWSTRGADTQYF,TRBV30,TRBJ2-3,-
CANSMDYSGANVLTF,TRBV2,TRBJ2-6,-
CASSQADRGRTSNQPQHF,TRBV2,TRBJ1-5,-
CASSSGRREQYF,TRBV5-6,TRBJ2-7,-
CASSYSSHRGEQYF,TRBV6-5,TRBJ2-7,few
CASSLQGGTGELFF,TRBV5-1,TRBJ2-2,-
CASSVGGTVGTEAFF,TRBV9,TRBJ1-1,-
CASSYAGQAKNIQYF,TRBV6-2/TRBV6-3,TRBJ2-4,-
CASSLGEGAESPLHF,TRBV7-9,TRBJ1-6,once
CASIGTENTGELFF,TRBV19,TRBJ2-2,few
CASSLRAGAPYEQYF,TRBV9,TRBJ2-7,-
CASSFSGSPYEQYF,TRBV7-8,TRBJ2-7,once
CASSPGGLAASYNEQFF,TRBV7-2,TRBJ2-1,once
CASAGGLRGSNQPQHF,TRBV27,TRBJ1-5,-
CASSLDRADRIYEQYF,TRBV11-2,TRBJ2-7,-
CASSLTGTGDYEQYF,TRBV7-3,TRBJ2-7,-
CASALAGGQTEAFF,TRBV6-6,TRBJ1-1,once
CASSISPTSLYEQYF,TRBV19,TRBJ2-7,-
CAWSQTSVYQETQYF,TRBV30,TRBJ2-5,-
CSVELFSSGRSNEQFF,TRBV29-1,TRBJ2-1,once
CASSRGEGYGYTF,TRBV6-6,TRBJ1-2,-
CASSEEEQFFYSGNTIYF,TRBV2,TRBJ1-3,-
CASDRDVRSPLHF,TRBV19,TRBJ1-6,-
CASSLETGSYNEQFF,TRBV5-1,TRBJ2-1,once
CASRTGMDTEAFF,TRBV19,TRBJ1-1,-
CASSRQTGSGANVLTF,TRBV7-9,TRBJ2-6,-
CASSSQPGSWGGLYEQYF,TRBV5-4,TRBJ2-7,once
CASSLREGGSGTQYF,TRBV5-4,TRBJ2-5,-
CASSSEGWSPLHF,TRBV19,TRBJ1-6,-
CASSDVGAGGAGTEAFF,TRBV5-1,TRBJ1-1,-
CASSIQGSSTDTQYF,TRBV7-2,TRBJ2-3,-
CASSLGGGNTIYF,TRBV11-2,TRBJ1-3,-